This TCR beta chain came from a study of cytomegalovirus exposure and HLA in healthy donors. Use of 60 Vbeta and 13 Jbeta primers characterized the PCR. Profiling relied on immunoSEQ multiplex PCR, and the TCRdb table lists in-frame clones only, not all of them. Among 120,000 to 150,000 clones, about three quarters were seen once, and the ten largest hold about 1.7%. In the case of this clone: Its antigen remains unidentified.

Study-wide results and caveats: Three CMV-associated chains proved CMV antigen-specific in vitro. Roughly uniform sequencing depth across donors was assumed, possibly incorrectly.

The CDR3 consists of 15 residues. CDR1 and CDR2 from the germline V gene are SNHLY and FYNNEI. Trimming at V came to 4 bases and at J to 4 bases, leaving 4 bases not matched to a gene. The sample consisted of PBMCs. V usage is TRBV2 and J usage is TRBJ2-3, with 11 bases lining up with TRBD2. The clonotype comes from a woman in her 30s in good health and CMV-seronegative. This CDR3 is CASSGLAGNPDTQYF. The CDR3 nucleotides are TGTGCCAGCAGTGGACTAGCGGGGAATCCAGATACGCAGTATTTT.